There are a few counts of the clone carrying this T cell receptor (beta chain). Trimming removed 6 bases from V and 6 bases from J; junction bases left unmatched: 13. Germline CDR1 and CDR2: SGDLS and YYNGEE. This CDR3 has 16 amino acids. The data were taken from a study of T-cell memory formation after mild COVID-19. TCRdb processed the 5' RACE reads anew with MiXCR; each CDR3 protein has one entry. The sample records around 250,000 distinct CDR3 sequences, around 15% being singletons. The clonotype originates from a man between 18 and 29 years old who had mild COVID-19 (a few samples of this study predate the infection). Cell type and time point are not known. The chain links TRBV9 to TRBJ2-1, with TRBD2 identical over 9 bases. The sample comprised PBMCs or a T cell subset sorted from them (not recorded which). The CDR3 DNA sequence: TGTGCCAGCACTACAGAGGGCGGGGGGGCCGTCAATGAGCAGTTCTTC. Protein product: CASTTEGGGAVNEQFF.